This record concerns one T cell receptor (beta chain) sequence. No antigen is known for it. Quantitative barcoded 5'-RACE was used to prepare TCR beta libraries. MiXCR, applied by TCRdb to the 5' RACE reads, yields one record per CDR3 protein. The table lists approximately 290,000 distinct CDR3 sequences, around 21% of them singletons. This sample is drawn from a study of CD8 T cells in ankylosing spondylitis. Study results and caveats: Reportedly, disease-linked clones are significantly enriched in ankylosing spondylitis patients' matched synovial fluid. Eight highly homologous variants made up a TCR beta motif, and this motif appeared characteristic of ankylosing spondylitis blood. Clones that were linked to disease were CD8+ and were relatively rare in peripheral blood.

The receptor was isolated from a female donor with ankylosing spondylitis or in good health (not recorded which). Sequences were obtained from blood, either unsorted or a sorted T cell fraction (not recorded which).

The CDR3 loop reads CASSLSAVSSYEQYF. The DNA of the CDR3 is TGTGCCAGCAGTTTATCAGCGGTAAGCTCCTACGAGCAGTACTTC. The gene calls are TRBV27 and TRBJ2-7; D is possibly TRBD2 (5 bases). V was cut by 0 bases and J by 0 bases, with 9 bases left in between. This CDR3 comprises 15 residues. Germline loops: CDR1 MNHEY, CDR2 SMNVEV (reference sequence).